This is a list of T cell receptor beta chains from one sample in a study of blood T cell repertoires in COVID-19. Clones were read by immunoSEQ multiplex PCR, and TCRdb kept only the in-frame ones, dropping some. The sample has roughly 40,000 clones; around 84% are singletons. Material for sequencing was peripheral blood. The receptors were sampled from a man in his 70s with acute or convalescent COVID-19. The CDR3 runs from the conserved cysteine through the conserved F or W. D genes are given only for firm matches. Part of the rows lack a size; the others show once, few, many or a class for expanded clones.

j_call,clone_size,d_call,v_call,cdr3_nt,cdr3_aa
TRBJ1-2,few,.,TRBV30,TGTGCCGGCCGCGGGGGAGGATATGGCTACACCTTC,CAGRGGGYGYTF
TRBJ1-3,.,.,TRBV4-3,TGCGCCAGCAGCCATCTACAAAAGACCCTAGGAGACACCATATATTTT,CASSHLQKTLGDTIYF
TRBJ2-3,.,TRBD2,TRBV10-3,TGTGCCGCCACCGGGACTAGCGACCATACGCAGTATTTT,CAATGTSDHTQYF
TRBJ1-1,.,.,TRBV2,TGTGCCAGCAGTGGTTTCAGGGGAACTGAAGCTTTCTTT,CASSGFRGTEAFF
TRBJ1-5,.,TRBD1,TRBV6-1,TGTGCCAGCAGTGACAGGGGGCGCGGGCCCAATCAGCCCCAGCATTTT,CASSDRGRGPNQPQHF
TRBJ2-1,.,.,TRBV4-2,TGTGCCAGCAGCCAAGTCGCAACTATCAATGAGCAGTTCTTC,CASSQVATINEQFF
TRBJ2-3,.,TRBD2,TRBV3-1/TRBV3-2,TGTGCCAGCAGCCGCCGGCGGGAGGGCCGGGGGACAGATACGCAGTATTTT,CASSRRREGRGTDTQYF
TRBJ1-2,.,TRBD1,TRBV7-2,TGTGCCAGCAGCTTAGAAAGGGACAGTTATGGCTACACCTTC,CASSLERDSYGYTF
TRBJ1-2,.,.,TRBV2,TGTGCCAGCACGGACAAGACAGGTCCGGTTGGCTACACCTTC,CASTDKTGPVGYTF
TRBJ1-4,.,TRBD1,TRBV7-9,TGTGCCAGCAGCTTAGCACAGGGGGGAGAAAAACTGTTTTTT,CASSLAQGGEKLFF
TRBJ2-2,.,.,TRBV24-1,TGTGCCACCAGTGACTCGACATCGGTGGACACCGGGGAGCTGTTTTTT,CATSDSTSVDTGELFF
TRBJ1-2,.,TRBD1,TRBV7-9,TGTGCCAGCAGCTTAGCCGGACAGGTGCGTGGCTACACCTTC,CASSLAGQVRGYTF
TRBJ1-6,once,.,TRBV30,TGTGCCTGGAATGAGGGGGAAATTTCACCCCTCCACTTT,CAWNEGEISPLHF
TRBJ1-5,.,TRBD1,TRBV5-6,TGTGCCAGCAGCACGACAGGGTGGAGCAATCAGCCCCAGCATTTT,CASSTTGWSNQPQHF
TRBJ1-1,.,TRBD1,TRBV4-3,TGCGCCAGCAGCCAAGAGGGTAGGGACAGAGCTTTCTTT,CASSQEGRDRAFF
TRBJ1-5,.,TRBD1,TRBV24-1,TGTGCCACCAGTACAGGGGTTCAGCCCCAGCATTTT,CATSTGVQPQHF
TRBJ2-7,.,.,TRBV7-2,TGTGCCAGCAGCTTAGCGTCAGGGGTTACCGAGCAGTACTTC,CASSLASGVTEQYF
TRBJ2-3,.,TRBD2,TRBV6-2/TRBV6-3,TGTGCCAGCAGTCATAGTGAACTTAGCGGGATCAGGACAGATACGCAGTATTTT,CASSHSELSGIRTDTQYF
TRBJ2-5,.,.,TRBV10-3,TGTGCCATCAGTGAGTCTTCGGGAACCGGGACCCAGTACTTC,CAISESSGTGTQYF
TRBJ2-5,once,.,TRBV5-4,TGTGCCAGCAGCTCTCACCGGGACTTTCAAGAGACCCAGTACTTC,CASSSHRDFQETQYF
TRBJ1-5,.,.,TRBV28,TGTGCCAGCAGCTTCAGGGCTGGTCGAAGCAATCAGCCCCAGCATTTT,CASSFRAGRSNQPQHF
TRBJ2-2,.,TRBD2,TRBV7-8,TGTGCCAGCAGCCTTCTGACTAGCGGGGGCCGTGGGGAGCTGTTTTTT,CASSLLTSGGRGELFF
TRBJ1-1,.,.,TRBV7-2,TGTGCCAGCAGCTTAGGACGCGGGGACACTGAAGCTTTCTTT,CASSLGRGDTEAFF
TRBJ2-5,.,TRBD1,TRBV19,TGTGCCAGTAGGGGGACAGGGGGCCAAGAGACCCAGTACTTC,CASRGTGGQETQYF
TRBJ1-2,.,.,TRBV6-6,TGTGCCAGCAGGCCAGGGCAGGTCGGCGGCTACACCTTC,CASRPGQVGGYTF
TRBJ1-2,.,TRBD1,TRBV6-5,TGTGCCAGCAGTTACCAGGACAGGGGCCATGGCTACACCTTC,CASSYQDRGHGYTF
TRBJ2-1,.,TRBD2,TRBV11-3,TGTGCCAGCAGCCATGCGGGGGGACCTTCCTACAATGAGCAGTTCTTC,CASSHAGGPSYNEQFF
TRBJ2-5,.,TRBD2,TRBV4-3,TGCGCCAGCAGCCAAGAAGGGACTACCGAAGAGACCCAGTACTTC,CASSQEGTTEETQYF
TRBJ2-3,.,.,TRBV7-5,TGTGTCAGAAGCGGTAGCGGGAGGACCACAGATACGCAGTATTTT,CVRSGSGRTTDTQYF
TRBJ1-1,few,TRBD1,TRBV19,TGTGCCAGTAGTACCGACAGGGGCGTGGGTGAAGCTTTCTTT,CASSTDRGVGEAFF
TRBJ2-2,.,.,TRBV28,TGTGCCAGCCGGAGGGCGGACACCGGGGAGCTGTTTTTT,CASRRADTGELFF
TRBJ1-4,.,.,TRBV28,TGTGCCTCCTACACGGGAACTAATGAAAAACTGTTTTTT,CASYTGTNEKLFF
TRBJ2-7,.,TRBD1,TRBV5-1,TGCGCCAGCAGCTTGGAGGGACAGGACTACGAGCAGTACTTC,CASSLEGQDYEQYF
TRBJ1-6,few,.,TRBV27,TGTGCCAGCTCACAGGGACACTATAATTCACCCCTCCACTTT,CASSQGHYNSPLHF
TRBJ1-3,.,.,TRBV29-1,TGCAGCGCTGAAACGCGAAGGGGAAACTCTGGAAACACCATATATTTT,CSAETRRGNSGNTIYF
TRBJ2-2,.,.,TRBV6-5,TGTGCCAGCAGTTACTCGGGAGGACTAACGGAAGAGCTGTTTTTT,CASSYSGGLTEELFF
TRBJ2-1,.,TRBD2,TRBV6-5,TGTGCCAGCAGTTTACGGCGGGAGCACAATGAGCAGTTCTTC,CASSLRREHNEQFF
TRBJ2-5,.,.,TRBV14,TGTGCCAGCAGCCCAAGACTCAGGGAAGAGACCCAGTACTTC,CASSPRLREETQYF
TRBJ2-2,.,.,TRBV3-1/TRBV3-2,TGTGCCAGCAGCCAAGCGGGAGCGCTTCCCGGGGAGCTGTTTTTT,CASSQAGALPGELFF